This T cell receptor (beta chain) was recorded in a study of blood T cell repertoires in COVID-19. Study as a whole: Researchers got acute and convalescent COVID-19 samples from the United States, Italy and Spain.

Per the original data handling: Nucleated cell number was recorded as an estimate derived from reference gene primer amplification. TCRdb's copy holds only in-frame clones and misses some; the assay was immunoSEQ multiplex PCR. Clone size and the V and J calls come from that table; the DNA yielded D and trimming. This table holds around 250,000 clones, just over 85% found once. Germline CDR1 is SEHNR and CDR2 is FQNEAQ (reference sequence). The V gene lost 5 bases and the J gene lost 5 bases, with 18 bases spanning the gap. The CDR3 length is 15 residues. The TCR sequence derives from a woman aged 25 to 39 with active or convalescent COVID-19. The specimen sequenced was peripheral blood. The chain uses TRBV7-9 and TRBJ1-1, with unresolved D. In DNA form, the CDR3 reads TGTGCCAGCAGCCGACGCCCGGGGAGTGGGACTGAAGCTTTCTTT. Its protein product is CASSRRPGSGTEAFF.